One and the same sample provided the 10 T cell receptor beta chains below, sequenced in a study of OX40 agonist ivuxolimab in advanced cancers. Libraries were prepared by immunoSEQ multiplex PCR; TCRdb keeps only in-frame clonotypes and omits some of them. Among over 85,000 clones, roughly 91% were seen once, and the ten largest hold roughly 1.6%. Here the sequenced sample was CD4+ or CD8+ T cells sorted from blood, taken in a trial of the OX40 agonist ivuxolimab. The receptor source for this set is an adult with an advanced solid tumor such as melanoma, head and neck, liver or kidney cancer.

This chain joins TRBV7-2 and TRBJ2-7, with no clear D. The CDR3 totals 13 residues. Trimming removed 1 base at V and 7 bases at J, with 11 bases between. CDR1 is SGHTA and CDR2 is FQGNSA in the germline V gene. The CDR3 DNA is TGTGCCAGCAGCTTAGACAGTTTGAGGGAGCAGTACTTC. Encoded protein: CASSLDSLREQYF.

CDR3 nucleotide sequence: TGTGCCAGCACCATTCCTGGGCGGGCCTCCGTCAATGAGCAGTTCTTC. Its protein product is CASTIPGRASVNEQFF. The chain carries TRBV5-6 and TRBJ2-1, with TRBD2 as a possible D gene (5 bases). This CDR3 is 16 amino acids long. V lost 6 bases and J lost 6, with 22 bases in between. Looked up from germline, CDR1 is SGHDT and CDR2 is YYEEEE. Complete variable domain (other parts from reference TRBV5-6 and TRBJ2-1): DAGVTQSPTHLIKTRGQQVTLRCSPKSGHDTVSWYQQALGQGPQFIFQYYEEEERQRGNFPDRFSGHQFPNYSSELNVNALLLGDSALYLCASTIPGRASVNEQFFGPGTRLTVL.

The J gene is TRBJ1-4, the V gene TRBV2; tentatively, D is TRBD1 (5 bases). Trimming shortened V by 0 bases and J by 8 bases, and 19 bases separated the two germline ends. There are 17 residues in the CDR3. Germline assignment: CDR1 SNHLY and CDR2 FYNNEI. The CDR3 region is CASSEALRGGKSEKLFF. The CDR3 DNA is TGTGCCAGCAGTGAAGCGCTTCGGGGGGGGAAGAGCGAAAAACTGTTTTTT.

The chain combines TRBV11-3 with TRBJ2-7; tentatively, D is TRBD1 (6 bases). The germline gives CDR1 SGHNT, CDR2 YENEEA. V was cut by 2 bases and J by 5 bases, with 10 bases left in between. The CDR3 length is 13 residues. The CDR3: CASSLQGSDEQYF. DNA of the CDR3: TGTGCCAGCAGCTTACAGGGGAGCGACGAGCAGTACTTC.

V usage is TRBV19 and J usage is TRBJ1-5; no definite D call. This CDR3 region has 15 residues. The V end was cut by 1 base, the J end by 2 bases, with 9 bases between. Germline loops: CDR1 LNHDA, CDR2 SQIVND (reference sequence). The DNA for the CDR3 is TGTGCCAGTAGTATAGTCGCGGCTCGCAATCAGCCCCAGCATTTT. Translating it yields CASSIVAARNQPQHF.

The chain recombines TRBV11-3 with TRBJ2-2; unclear D gene. Germline V CDR1 and CDR2: SGHNT, YENEEA. The CDR3 spans 12 residues. V lost 5 bases, J lost 5 bases, and 6 bases lay in between. CDR3 sequence (DNA): TGTGCCAGCAGCGTCAAGACCGGGGAGCTGTTTTTT. Translating it yields CASSVKTGELFF.

The chain is built from TRBV7-3 and TRBJ2-6, with 10 bases fitting TRBD1. V dropped 6 bases and J dropped 0; count of bases not matched to a gene: 8. The CDR3 loop spans 18 amino acids. The germline gives CDR1 SGHTA, CDR2 FQGTGA. CDR3 residues: CASRRDRGSLSGANVLTF. The CDR3 DNA follows: TGTGCCAGCAGAAGGGACAGGGGATCCCTCTCTGGGGCCAACGTCCTGACTTTC. Full variable domain (remainder filled in from reference TRBV7-3 and TRBJ2-6): GAGVSQTPSNKVTEKGKYVELRCDPISGHTALYWYRQSLGQGPEFLIYFQGTGAADDSGLPNDRFFAVRPEGSVSTLKIQRTERGDSAVYLCASRRDRGSLSGANVLTFGAGSRLTVL.

This clone was picked up one time. The CDR3 coding sequence is TGTGCCAGCAGCCATGTCCGGGGAAGCTCTGGAAACACCATATATTTT. Translation: CASSHVRGSSGNTIYF. The rearrangement joins TRBV7-6 to TRBJ1-3; no clear D gene. Trimming took 5 bases from V and 0 from J, leaving 14 bases between them. This CDR3 has 16 amino acids. Germline V gene data show CDR1 as SGHVS and CDR2 as FNYEAQ.

The gene calls are TRBV6-5 and TRBJ1-5; no clear D. This CDR3 has 15 residues. V was trimmed by 0 bases and J by 6 bases, leaving 12 bases between them. Germline values: CDR1 MNHEY, CDR2 SVGAGI. CDR3 in amino acids: CASSYSDGVGQPQHF. In DNA form, the CDR3 reads TGTGCCAGCAGTTACTCTGACGGGGTGGGTCAGCCCCAGCATTTT.

This sequence joins TRBV5-6 and TRBJ2-2; no clear D gene. This CDR3 has 12 amino acids. From germline, CDR1 is SGHDT and CDR2 YYEEEE. With 3 bases removed from V and 8 bases from J, the gap between germline ends came to 8 bases. The CDR3 spells CASSSFVGELFF. CDR3 nucleotide sequence: TGTGCCAGCAGCTCCTTCGTGGGGGAGCTGTTTTTT.